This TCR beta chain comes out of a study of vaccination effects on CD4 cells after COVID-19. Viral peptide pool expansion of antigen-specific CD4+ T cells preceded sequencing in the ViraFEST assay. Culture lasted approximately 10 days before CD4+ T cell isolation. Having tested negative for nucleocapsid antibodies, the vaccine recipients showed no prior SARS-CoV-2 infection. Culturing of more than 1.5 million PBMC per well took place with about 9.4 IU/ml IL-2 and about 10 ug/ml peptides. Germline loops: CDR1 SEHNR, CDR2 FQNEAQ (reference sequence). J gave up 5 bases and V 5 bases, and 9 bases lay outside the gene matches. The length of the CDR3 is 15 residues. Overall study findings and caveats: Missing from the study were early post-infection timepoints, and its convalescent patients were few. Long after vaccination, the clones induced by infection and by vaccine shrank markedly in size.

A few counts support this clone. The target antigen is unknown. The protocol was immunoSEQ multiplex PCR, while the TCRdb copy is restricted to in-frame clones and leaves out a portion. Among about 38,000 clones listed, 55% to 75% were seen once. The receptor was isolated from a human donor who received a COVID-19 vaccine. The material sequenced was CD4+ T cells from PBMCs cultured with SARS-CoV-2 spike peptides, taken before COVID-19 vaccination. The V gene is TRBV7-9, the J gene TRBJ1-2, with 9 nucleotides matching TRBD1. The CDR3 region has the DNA TGTGCCAGCAGCGACACGGACAGGGGCGGTTATGGCTACACCTTC. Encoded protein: CASSDTDRGGYGYTF.